This TCR beta chain was sequenced in a study of memory CD8 T cells in hepatitis C reinfection. Notes on the study in general: Four to six donors were too few for definitive public clonotype conclusions.

Noted time point: pre-reinfection, 55 to 20 weeks before reinfection detection. TCR sequencing was done directly ex vivo on sorted cells, without expansion in vitro. Turning to this clone: Its antigen is not known.

Profiled with immunoSEQ multiplex PCR; TCRdb holds only in-frame clones, not every one. Counted here are around 6,000 clones, over 75% occurring once; the ten biggest clones make up 20% to 25%. The germline V and J ends were trimmed by 2 bases and 2 bases, with 10 bases remaining between them. This CDR3 has 14 amino acids. The germline V gene has CDR1 LGHNA and CDR2 YNFKEQ. The gene calls are TRBV4-2 and TRBJ2-7, with D uncertain. The origin of this receptor is a man in his fifties with hepatitis C virus infection. The material sequenced was naive CD8+ T cells sorted from blood. The CDR3, as DNA: TGTGCCAGCAGCCAATCCGCAGGAACCTACGAGCAGTACTTC. Encoded protein: CASSQSAGTYEQYF.